These T cell receptor beta chains were read from a single sample in a study of identical twins. TCRdb re-derived calls from the 5' RACE reads in MiXCR, one entry per CDR3 protein. The sample carries 200,000 to 300,000 distinct CDR3 sequences, 6% to 8.5% recorded once. Another study also made use of these data, one on yellow fever vaccine responses in identical twins.

Sequenced material: CD8+ T cells sorted from blood. The receptors shown here come from a woman under 30 in good health. Both conserved end residues are part of each CDR3. D genes are given only for firm matches. Clone size, where shown, is once, few, many, or a class for clones that have expanded.

D gene: NA
J gene: TRBJ2-1
clone size: NA
CDR3 length: 19
V gene: TRBV28
CDR3 protein: CASSRPFIAGSGEYNEQFF
CDR3 DNA: TGTGCCAGCAGCCGACCTTTCATCGCGGGAAGCGGCGAATACAATGAGCAGTTCTTC

D gene: TRBD1
J gene: TRBJ2-3
clone size: many
CDR3 length: 16
V gene: TRBV25-1
CDR3 protein: CASSEYLTGEIDTQYF
CDR3 DNA: TGTGCCAGCAGTGAATATTTGACAGGGGAGATAGATACGCAGTATTTT

D gene: NA
J gene: TRBJ2-1
clone size: few
CDR3 length: 16
V gene: TRBV27
CDR3 protein: CASSLSGSLGYNEQFF
CDR3 DNA: TGTGCCAGCAGTTTATCGGGGAGTTTGGGGTACAATGAGCAGTTCTTC

D gene: TRBD2
J gene: TRBJ2-5
clone size: NA
CDR3 length: 16
V gene: TRBV7-9
CDR3 protein: CASSSSGRASQETQYF
CDR3 DNA: TGTGCCAGCAGCTCTAGCGGGAGGGCCTCCCAAGAGACCCAGTACTTC

D gene: NA
J gene: TRBJ2-5
clone size: NA
CDR3 length: 14
V gene: TRBV2
CDR3 protein: CASRFRIGRETQYF
CDR3 DNA: TGTGCCAGCAGATTTCGGATAGGGAGGGAGACCCAGTACTTC

D gene: TRBD2
J gene: TRBJ2-3
clone size: NA
CDR3 length: 17
V gene: TRBV4-1
CDR3 protein: CASSQTLAGGITDTQYF
CDR3 DNA: TGCGCCAGCAGCCAAACCCTAGCGGGAGGTATCACAGATACGCAGTATTTT

D gene: NA
J gene: TRBJ2-3
clone size: many
CDR3 length: 13
V gene: TRBV3-1
CDR3 protein: CASSQGQEPLQYF
CDR3 DNA: TGTGCCAGCAGCCAAGGGCAGGAGCCACTTCAGTATTTT

D gene: NA
J gene: TRBJ2-1
clone size: NA
CDR3 length: 15
V gene: TRBV2
CDR3 protein: CASSERGLAYNEQFF
CDR3 DNA: TGTGCCAGCAGCGAAAGGGGACTGGCCTACAATGAGCAGTTCTTC

D gene: NA
J gene: TRBJ2-2
clone size: many
CDR3 length: 13
V gene: TRBV9
CDR3 protein: CASSVDGTGELFF
CDR3 DNA: TGTGCCAGCAGCGTAGACGGGACCGGGGAGCTGTTTTTT

D gene: TRBD1
J gene: TRBJ2-7
clone size: once
CDR3 length: 15
V gene: TRBV2
CDR3 protein: CASSEGGQGQVEQYF
CDR3 DNA: TGTGCCAGCAGTGAAGGGGGACAGGGGCAGGTCGAGCAGTACTTC

D gene: NA
J gene: TRBJ1-4
clone size: NA
CDR3 length: 13
V gene: TRBV27
CDR3 protein: CASSPVLDEKLFF
CDR3 DNA: TGTGCCAGCAGTCCGGTTCTGGATGAAAAACTGTTTTTT

D gene: TRBD1
J gene: TRBJ2-3
clone size: once
CDR3 length: 18
V gene: TRBV16
CDR3 protein: CASSQSIGTGDSTDTQYF
CDR3 DNA: TGTGCCAGCAGCCAATCCATAGGGACAGGGGATTCAACAGATACGCAGTATTTT

D gene: TRBD1
J gene: TRBJ2-1
clone size: NA
CDR3 length: 18
V gene: TRBV24-1
CDR3 protein: CATSDLGTGTGAYNEQFF
CDR3 DNA: TGTGCCACCAGTGATCTAGGCACCGGGACAGGGGCGTACAATGAGCAGTTCTTC

D gene: NA
J gene: TRBJ2-7
clone size: many
CDR3 length: 14
V gene: TRBV4-2
CDR3 protein: CASSPTAGNYEQYF
CDR3 DNA: TGTGCCAGCAGCCCCACAGCCGGGAATTACGAGCAGTACTTC

D gene: TRBD1
J gene: TRBJ2-3
clone size: few
CDR3 length: 15
V gene: TRBV24-1
CDR3 protein: CATSDTDRGTDTQYF
CDR3 DNA: TGTGCCACCAGTGACACAGACAGGGGCACAGATACGCAGTATTTT

D gene: NA
J gene: TRBJ2-1
clone size: NA
CDR3 length: 13
V gene: TRBV2
CDR3 protein: CALEPGYLDEQFF
CDR3 DNA: TGTGCCTTGGAGCCTGGGTACTTGGATGAGCAGTTCTTC

D gene: TRBD1
J gene: TRBJ1-1
clone size: few
CDR3 length: 14
V gene: TRBV4-1
CDR3 protein: CASSQGDRGMEAFF
CDR3 DNA: TGCGCCAGCAGCCAGGGGGACAGGGGGATGGAGGCTTTCTTT

D gene: NA
J gene: TRBJ2-1
clone size: NA
CDR3 length: 11
V gene: TRBV28
CDR3 protein: CASSFRQEQFF
CDR3 DNA: TGTGCCAGCAGTTTTCGCCAGGAGCAGTTCTTC

D gene: NA
J gene: TRBJ1-4
clone size: few
CDR3 length: 14
V gene: TRBV11-3
CDR3 protein: CASRNAGAAEKLFF
CDR3 DNA: TGTGCCAGCAGAAACGCGGGGGCCGCTGAAAAACTGTTTTTT